These T cell receptor beta chains were read from a single sample in a study of shared clonotypes between healthy human individuals. This table comes from immunoSEQ multiplex PCR, and its TCRdb copy is limited to in-frame clones, with some not included. The sample has roughly 1,000,000 clones; about 84% are singletons. The sequenced sample consisted of memory CD4+ T cells from PBMCs. These receptors were taken from a man aged 18 to 35 in good health. Some clones in this sample may be carry-over from other donors' samples. Each CDR3 is given with its conserved first and last residue.

v_gene	j_gene	CDR3aa
TRBV13	TRBJ1-2	CASSPRRGGGGYTF
TRBV27	TRBJ2-1	CASSLLGGEQFF
TRBV11-2	TRBJ2-5	CASSKPQETQYF
TRBV5-4	TRBJ1-1	CASRVTGANTEAFF
TRBV11-1	TRBJ1-1	CASSLRGNTEAFF
TRBV25-1	TRBJ1-2	CASSDFGGGYTF
TRBV5-6	TRBJ1-2	CASSHSYGYTF
TRBV18	TRBJ1-1	CASSPGTGQTVF
TRBV27	TRBJ2-7	CASTPGTGGFYEQYF
TRBV5-1	TRBJ1-1	CASSLQMNTEAFF
TRBV10-2	TRBJ1-6	CASSDTINSPLHF
TRBV28	TRBJ1-1	CASSLTGLTGEAFF
TRBV25-1	TRBJ1-4	CASSDSGQGGEKLFF
TRBV5-4	TRBJ1-5	CASSSGQGGQPQHF
TRBV15	TRBJ2-7	CATSRLTGGSYEQYF
TRBV19	TRBJ1-4	CASSQTDEKLFF
TRBV28	TRBJ2-7	CASSLWAGGTSYEQYF
TRBV7-8	TRBJ1-3	CASSLGQGSGNTIYF
TRBV6-5	TRBJ1-1	CASSYSVGQQNTEAFF
TRBV5-4	TRBJ1-2	CASSDRGGRDNYGYTF
TRBV9	TRBJ2-1	CASSANSLSYNEQFF
TRBV25-1	TRBJ2-7	CASSEAGPLYEQYF
TRBV28	TRBJ2-3	CASSRSGTPGLAGTDTQYF
TRBV5-6	TRBJ1-3	CASSYKVMGDGNTIYF
TRBV7-8	TRBJ2-7	CASSLAGQAGGYF
TRBV5-1	TRBJ2-7	CASSLGTVYEQYF
TRBV27	TRBJ1-3	CASSLSWVGNTIYF
TRBV7-2	TRBJ1-1	CASSLAGPEAFF
TRBV30	TRBJ2-1	CAWSGDLYNEQFF
TRBV2	TRBJ2-5	CASTSQGAGETQYF
TRBV7-2	TRBJ1-5	CASSLVFMGAGQPQHF
TRBV6-1	TRBJ2-2	CASSEPRGAANTGELFF
TRBV6-6	TRBJ2-7	CASSRAGTGEYEQYF
TRBV2	TRBJ2-7	CASSVSVSYEQYF
TRBV10-3	TRBJ2-1	CAISAPDRGNSYNEQFF
TRBV5-1	TRBJ2-1	CASRLSGSSYNEQFF